The 6 T cell receptor beta chains presented below share a single source sample, sequenced in a study of control samples from healthy donors and cancer patients (dated by TCRdb to the early 2020s). The method was the immunoSEQ multiplex PCR assay. TCRdb provides this immuneACCESS table in a form limited to in-frame rearrangements. Some clones are lacking; in checked studies, under half of them reflect an unresolved V gene, and why the rest are absent is not known. The sample table lists 90,000 to 100,000 clones, about nine tenths of them with a count of one. The ten largest clones represent under 4% of the sample. The sample comprised blood. The receptors derive from a woman under 30 in good health.

J is TRBJ1-6 and V is TRBV12-5; D is unresolved. Trimming shortened V by 3 bases and J by 0 bases, and 6 bases separated the two germline ends. This CDR3 has 15 amino acids. CDR1 is LGHNT and CDR2 is FRNRAP in the germline V gene. The CDR3 coding sequence is TGTGCTAGTGGTTTATTTGACTCCTATAATTCACCCCTCCACTTT. As protein: CASGLFDSYNSPLHF.

V usage is TRBV6-5 and J usage is TRBJ1-1; D is unclear. The V and J ends lost 7 bases and 4 bases respectively, with 7 bases between them. The germline gives CDR1 MNHEY, CDR2 SVGAGI. There are 11 residues in the CDR3. Here the CDR3 DNA reads TGTGCCAGCATACGAGGCACTGAAGCTTTCTTT. Protein: CASIRGTEAFF.

Here the CDR3 reads CASSESRGQETQYF. The DNA for the CDR3 is TGCGCCAGCAGTGAGTCCAGGGGTCAAGAGACCCAGTACTTC. This chain joins TRBV10-1 and TRBJ2-5; D is perhaps TRBD1 (6 bases). The CDR3 totals 14 residues. CDR1 and CDR2 from the germline V gene are WNHNN and SYGVQD (reference sequence). V was cut by 0 bases and J by 2 bases, with 7 bases left in between.

The chain combines TRBV5-1 with TRBJ1-1; 12 positions match TRBD1. Germline assignment: CDR1 SGHRS and CDR2 YFSETQ. The ends lost 4 bases at V and 3 bases at J; junction bases unmatched: 13. The CDR3 runs to 18 residues. The DNA of the CDR3 is TGCGCCAGCAGCCGCGAGCCTCCGGGACAGGGGGCGGACACTGAAGCTTTCTTT. Encoded protein: CASSREPPGQGADTEAFF. Complete variable domain (other parts from reference TRBV5-1 and TRBJ1-1): KAGVTQTPRYLIKTRGQQVTLSCSPISGHRSVSWYQQTPGQGLQFLFEYFSETQRNKGNFPGRFSGRQFSNSRSEMNVSTLELGDSALYLCASSREPPGQGADTEAFFGQGTRLTVV.

The chain has TRBV3-1 (or the pseudogene TRBV3-2) and TRBJ2-7; D unresolved. The CDR3 length is 12 residues. V was trimmed by 6 bases and J by 6 bases, leaving 12 bases between them. Looked up from germline, CDR1 is LGHDT and CDR2 is YNNKEL (reference sequence). DNA for the CDR3: TGTGCCAGCAGTCGGTTCAGCCGCGAGCAGTACTTC. Protein: CASSRFSREQYF.

The chain links TRBV12-3 or TRBV12-4 to TRBJ1-2; weak D call: TRBD1 (5 bases). CDR3 length: 12 residues. Trimming took 6 bases from V and 7 from J, leaving 12 bases between them. DNA of the CDR3: TGTGCCAGCAGAAGGGGTCTTGGTGGCTACACCTTC. Protein sequence: CASRRGLGGYTF.